Each of the 14 T cell receptor beta chains below was sequenced from the same sample in a study of blood T cell repertoires in COVID-19. The protocol was immunoSEQ multiplex PCR, while the TCRdb copy is restricted to in-frame clones and leaves out a portion. This table has about 310,000 clones, approximately 89% appearing once. Sequencing was done on a sample of peripheral blood. These receptors originate from a woman aged 45-60 years who had recovered from COVID-19.

The chain has TRBV7-2 and TRBJ2-5; 10 nucleotides match TRBD1. V trimming: 5 bases; J trimming: 3 bases; junction bases outside the gene matches: 6. There are 15 residues in the CDR3. Germline CDR1 reads SGHTA; CDR2 reads FQGNSA. CDR3 region: CASSLTGTGEETQYF. CDR3 bases: TGTGCCAGCAGCCTGACCGGGACAGGGGAAGAGACCCAGTACTTC.

This rearrangement joins TRBV3-1 (or the pseudogene TRBV3-2) to TRBJ1-5; the D is unclear. Trimming removed 1 base at V and 3 bases at J, with 13 bases between. The CDR3 contains 16 residues. The germline V gene has CDR1 LGHDT and CDR2 YNNKEL (reference sequence). The CDR3 bases are TGTGCCAGCAGCCAAGGAGGCCAGTTACTCAATCAGCCCCAGCATTTT. Amino acid sequence: CASSQGGQLLNQPQHF.

This sequence joins TRBV6-4 and TRBJ1-6, with 8 bases aligning to TRBD1. V lost 6 bases and J lost 11; bases outside the gene matches: 9. CDR3 length equals 14 residues. Germline values: CDR1 MRHNA, CDR2 SNTAGT. CDR3 loop: CASSPDRGGAPLHF. Here the CDR3 DNA reads TGTGCCAGCAGCCCCGACAGGGGCGGTGCACCCCTCCACTTT.

The rearrangement links TRBV20-1 to TRBJ2-1; maybe TRBD1 (6 bases). This CDR3 spans 11 amino acids. Trimming took off 6 bases at V and 7 bases at J, with 10 bases between the two ends. Germline CDR1 reads DFQATT; CDR2 reads SNEGSKA (reference sequence). The CDR3 spells CSATGRNEQFF. The CDR3 region has the DNA TGCAGTGCCACAGGGCGAAATGAGCAGTTCTTC.

Worth noting for this clone: At one of its ends the junction is not consistent with the germline gene, which may arise from a read error. This sequence joins TRBV4-3 and TRBJ2-1, with D tentatively TRBD2 (6 bases). The germline CDR1 and CDR2 sequences are LGHNA and YSLEER. The CDR3 covers 13 residues. Here the CDR3 DNA reads TGCGCCAGCAGCCAAGATCGGGGGAGGTGGGTAGTCTTC. Its protein is CASSQDRGRWVVF.

V gene TRBV7-8 combines with J gene TRBJ1-5; possible D gene TRBD1, 6 bases. Germline lookup yields CDR1 SGHVS and CDR2 FQNEAQ. V lost 1 base, J lost 7 bases, and 14 bases lay in between. This CDR3 has 15 residues. CDR3 in amino acids: CASSLGPRGEQPQHF. The CDR3, as DNA: TGTGCCAGCAGCTTAGGTCCCAGGGGAGAGCAGCCCCAGCATTTT.

This chain links TRBV28 with TRBJ1-2; D gene ambiguous. The germline V and J ends were trimmed by 1 base and 6 bases, with 15 bases remaining between them. CDR3 size: 15 residues. CDR1 and CDR2 from the germline V gene are MDHEN and SYDVKM. The CDR3 here is CASSLYWAGLDGYTF. DNA for the CDR3: TGTGCCAGCAGTTTATACTGGGCAGGACTAGATGGCTACACCTTC.

This clone was seen once. The DNA of the CDR3 is TGTGCCAGTAGTATCGGCAGTTTGGGACTCTACCGGCTGGAAGCTTTCTTT. Translated: CASSIGSLGLYRLEAFF. This chain connects TRBV19 to TRBJ1-1; possible D gene TRBD1, 5 bases. Germline V gene lookup returns CDR1 LNHDA and CDR2 SQIVND (reference sequence). Trimming took off 3 bases at V and 8 bases at J, with 25 bases between the two ends. There are 17 residues in the CDR3. The whole variable domain, filled in from reference TRBV19 and TRBJ1-1, reads DGGITQSPKYLFRKEGQNVTLSCEQNLNHDAMYWYRQDPGQGLRLIYYSQIVNDFQKGDIAEGYSVSREKKESFPLTVTSAQKNPTAFYLCASSIGSLGLYRLEAFFGQGTRLTVV.

The chain carries TRBV6-5 and TRBJ2-1, with TRBD2 identical over 7 bases. Per the germline V gene, CDR1 is MNHEY and CDR2 is SVGAGI. V shed 2 bases, J shed 6 bases, and the junction held 4 bases outside the gene matches. CDR3 length equals 14 residues. The DNA of the CDR3 is TGTGCCAGCAGTTACGCGACGGGGGGCAATGAGCAGTTCTTC. Translation: CASSYATGGNEQFF.

The chain employs TRBV30 and TRBJ2-5; 10 bases fit TRBD2. The trim removed 5 bases at V and 3 bases at J, leaving 3 bases unmatched. Germline V gene lookup returns CDR1 GTSNPN and CDR2 SVGIG (reference sequence). The CDR3 is made up of 13 amino acids. The CDR3 loop reads CAWAGTSEETQYF. The CDR3 DNA follows: TGTGCCTGGGCGGGGACTAGCGAAGAGACCCAGTACTTC.

This chain links TRBV7-2 with TRBJ2-3; tentatively, D is TRBD2 (5 bases). The CDR3 loop spans 16 amino acids. Germline CDR1 reads SGHTA; CDR2 reads FQGNSA. The V end lost 1 base, the J end lost 4 bases, and 15 bases lay between the germline ends. CDR3 loop: CASSLVSGIGADTQYF. The CDR3 bases are TGTGCCAGCAGCTTAGTATCCGGGATCGGCGCAGATACGCAGTATTTT.

The rearrangement links TRBV5-8 to TRBJ2-3; 11 positions match TRBD1. The CDR3 covers 15 residues. Germline CDR1 reads SGHTS; CDR2 reads YDEGEE. V lost 4 bases to trimming and J lost 5 bases; unmatched junction nucleotides: 6. CDR3 nucleotides: TGTGCCAGCAGCCTGGACAGGGGGCAAGGAGATACGCAGTATTTT. Translation gives CASSLDRGQGDTQYF.

The rearrangement joins TRBV7-2 to TRBJ2-7, with 7 bases that match TRBD2. The germline gives CDR1 SGHTA, CDR2 FQGNSA. The CDR3 has 17 amino acids. J gave up 7 bases and V 3 bases, and 18 bases lay outside the gene matches. The CDR3 is CASSFSGGRADGGEQYF. The CDR3, as DNA: TGTGCCAGCAGCTTCTCGGGAGGCCGCGCGGACGGGGGGGAGCAGTACTTC.

The CDR3 coding sequence is TGCAGCGTTGAAGTCCTAACCGAGGGGGTCCAAGAGACCCAGTACTTC. Translation: CSVEVLTEGVQETQYF. The rearrangement links TRBV29-1 to TRBJ2-5; weak D call: TRBD1 (6 bases). V was clipped by 1 base and J by 1 base, with 16 bases between them. The CDR3 sequence is 16 residues long. Germline V gives CDR1 SQVTM, CDR2 ANQGSEA.